This TCR beta chain derives from a study of response to subunit inactivated influenza vaccine. TCRdb ran MiXCR on the RT-PCR reads and lists one entry per CDR3 protein. The sample includes a few hundred thousand distinct CDR3 sequences, roughly a fifth of them seen just once. The study's findings and limits: After each seasonal influenza vaccination, few new T cells are recruited, the authors suggested.

This clonotype was seen more than once but under ten times. The antigen is undetermined. Trimming took 1 base from V and 2 from J; bases not matched to a gene: 8. This CDR3 contains 17 residues. Germline lookup yields CDR1 SGHVS and CDR2 FNYEAQ. The clonotype comes from a man aged 45 to 75 who received an inactivated influenza vaccine. V is TRBV7-6 and J is TRBJ2-3; the match to TRBD2 covers 8 bases. The source material was PBMCs from blood, sampled less than 22 months after vaccination. The DNA for the CDR3 is TGTGCCAGCAGCTTAGTAGGGAGCGGGGGTTCCACAGATACGCAGTATTTT. This codes for CASSLVGSGGSTDTQYF.